These 25 T cell receptor beta chains were all obtained from the same sample, sequenced in a study of technical replicates of blood from several donors. Measured with immunoSEQ multiplex PCR; TCRdb has only the in-frame clones, and not every one. The top ten hold more than 0.15% of the sample, which has almost 85,000 clones, 95% to 98% seen once. Sequenced material: T cells isolated from PBMCs. These receptors all come from a human donor in good health.

The chain joins TRBV25-1 to TRBJ2-7, with D tentatively TRBD1 (6 bases). V was clipped by 3 bases and J by 3 bases, with 21 bases between them. The CDR3 has 17 residues. Looked up from germline, CDR1 is MGHDK and CDR2 is SYGVNS. The CDR3 loop reads CASSDDRTPGRYYEQYF. The CDR3 bases are TGTGCCAGCAGTGATGACAGGACCCCCGGTCGCTACTACGAGCAGTACTTC.

The chain has TRBV5-1 and TRBJ1-2; possible D gene TRBD1, 5 bases. V was clipped by 0 bases and J by 4 bases, with 13 bases between them. CDR3 length: 15 amino acids. Germline-derived CDR1 and CDR2 are SGHRS and YFSETQ. The CDR3 sequence is CASSLGVGLGYGYTF. The CDR3 DNA is TGCGCCAGCAGCTTGGGTGTGGGGCTCGGCTATGGCTACACCTTC.

The rearrangement links TRBV6-5 to TRBJ2-2; D unresolved. Trimming took off 5 bases at V and 6 bases at J, with 10 bases between the two ends. The CDR3 extends over 13 amino acids. Germline CDR1 reads MNHEY; CDR2 reads SVGAGI. DNA of the CDR3: TGTGCCAGCAGTCCCACAGCTCCCGGGGAGCTGTTTTTT. Its protein product is CASSPTAPGELFF.

The rearrangement uses TRBV6-6 and TRBJ2-1; tentative D call: TRBD1 (6 bases). The CDR3 has 13 residues. V dropped 5 bases and J dropped 4 bases, with 9 bases sitting between them. Germline V lookup: CDR1 MNHNY, CDR2 SVGAGI (reference sequence). The CDR3, as DNA: TGTGCCAGCAGTATACAGGGTTACAATGAGCAGTTCTTC. It is translated as CASSIQGYNEQFF.

This chain joins TRBV11-2 and TRBJ1-1; 9 nucleotides align to TRBD1. Per the germline V gene, CDR1 is SGHAT and CDR2 is FQNNGV. This CDR3 is built from 16 residues. Trimming removed 4 bases from V and 4 bases from J; junction bases left unmatched: 10. The CDR3 DNA sequence: TGTGCCAGCAGCTCCAGGTGGGGGACAGGGAGCACTGAAGCTTTCTTT. Its protein product is CASSSRWGTGSTEAFF.

The V gene is TRBV2, the J gene TRBJ2-1, with D perhaps matching TRBD1 (5 bases). The CDR3 spans 12 residues. Trimming left V 5 bases short and J 8 bases short, with 10 bases between. CDR1 and CDR2 (germline): SNHLY, FYNNEI. CDR3 sequence: CASSRRVHEQFF. CDR3 in DNA: TGTGCCAGCAGTCGCAGGGTCCATGAGCAGTTCTTC.

The V gene is TRBV6-6, the J gene TRBJ1-1, with D hard to call. Trimming took off 7 bases at V and 1 base at J, with 7 bases between the two ends. The germline CDR1 and CDR2 sequences are MNHNY and SVGAGI (reference sequence). The CDR3 covers 12 residues. Here the CDR3 reads CASIEGNTEAFF. Written as DNA, the CDR3 is TGTGCCAGCATCGAGGGGAACACTGAAGCTTTCTTT.

The genes are TRBV7-9 and TRBJ2-2; D is possibly TRBD2 (6 bases). CDR1 and CDR2 from the germline V gene are SEHNR and FQNEAQ (reference sequence). V was cut by 3 bases and J by 5 bases, with 10 bases left in between. The CDR3 spans 14 residues. CDR3 in DNA: TGTGCCAGCAGCTTCATGGGGAGGACCGGGGAGCTGTTTTTT. Translated, it gives CASSFMGRTGELFF. The entire variable domain, with the rest obtained from reference TRBV7-9 and TRBJ2-2, is as follows: DTGVSQNPRHKITKRGQNVTFRCDPISEHNRLYWYRQTLGQGPEFLTYFQNEAQLEKSRLLSDRFSAERPKGSFSTLEIQRTEQGDSAMYLCASSFMGRTGELFFGEGSRLTVL.

The rearrangement joins TRBV29-1 to TRBJ2-7; tentatively, D is TRBD1 (6 bases). This CDR3 has 13 amino acids. V was pared by 7 bases and J by 2 bases, with 15 bases between. The germline V gene encodes CDR1 SQVTM and CDR2 ANQGSEA. The CDR3 DNA follows: TGCAGCGCCCAAGTCAGGGGAGCCTACGAGCAGTACTTC. Protein product: CSAQVRGAYEQYF.

V usage is TRBV2 and J usage is TRBJ1-2; no definite D call. The CDR3 consists of 13 residues. Germline loops: CDR1 SNHLY, CDR2 FYNNEI. With 2 bases removed from V and 4 bases from J, the gap between germline ends came to 8 bases. The CDR3 here is CASSEFEGYGYTF. For the CDR3, the DNA is TGTGCCAGCAGTGAATTCGAGGGCTATGGCTACACCTTC. The full variable domain, rest sourced from reference TRBV2 and TRBJ1-2, is EPEVTQTPSHQVTQMGQEVILRCVPISNHLYFYWYRQILGQKVEFLVSFYNNEISEKSEIFDDQFSVERPDGSNFTLKIRSTKLEDSAMYFCASSEFEGYGYTFGSGTRLTVV.

J is TRBJ2-6 and V is TRBV5-1; weak D call: TRBD1 (6 bases). V lost 0 bases, J lost 0 bases, and 10 bases lay in between. This CDR3 has 17 residues. From germline, CDR1 is SGHRS and CDR2 YFSETQ. The CDR3 spells CASSLGDTLSGANVLTF. The CDR3 coding sequence is TGCGCCAGCAGCTTGGGGGACACCCTCTCTGGGGCCAACGTCCTGACTTTC.

The chain links TRBV29-1 to TRBJ1-2; unclear D gene. The CDR3 spans 13 residues. CDR1 SQVTM and CDR2 ANQGSEA come from the germline V gene. V dropped 4 bases and J dropped 7 bases, with 16 bases sitting between them. DNA of the CDR3: TGCAGCGTTGCAATGGCCCTGTCTGGTGGCTACACCTTC. As protein: CSVAMALSGGYTF. The complete variable domain, with remaining parts taken from reference TRBV29-1 and TRBJ1-2, reads SAVISQKPSRDICQRGTSLTIQCQVDSQVTMMFWYRQQPGQSLTLIATANQGSEATYESGFVIDKFPISRPNLTFSTLTVSNMSPEDSSIYLCSVAMALSGGYTFGSGTRLTVV.

The chain uses TRBV10-1 and TRBJ2-5, with 11 bases lining up with TRBD2. The CDR3 contains 15 residues. After removal of 7 bases from V and 4 bases from J, the junction contained 8 bases not matched to a gene. CDR1 and CDR2 from the germline V gene are WNHNN and SYGVQD (reference sequence). CDR3 nucleotides: TGCGCCAGCACACGTAGCGGGGGGGCAGGAGAGACCCAGTACTTC. This sequence encodes CASTRSGGAGETQYF.

The rearrangement uses TRBV12-5 and TRBJ2-7; D is possibly TRBD1 (5 bases). With 1 base removed from V and 8 bases from J, the gap between germline ends came to 9 bases. Germline CDR1 and CDR2: LGHNT and FRNRAP. The length of the CDR3 is 12 residues. The CDR3 reads CASGLADTQQYF. The CDR3 DNA follows: TGTGCTAGTGGTTTGGCGGACACCCAGCAGTACTTC.

V and J are TRBV19 and TRBJ2-7; 8 bases are shared with TRBD1. The CDR3 runs to 14 residues. J was trimmed by 3 bases and V by 5 bases; bases with no gene match: 6. Germline V gene data show CDR1 as LNHDA and CDR2 as SQIVND (reference sequence). DNA of the CDR3: TGTGCCAGTAGTGGGGTTGACAGGGGCTACGAGCAGTACTTC. It encodes CASSGVDRGYEQYF.

V gene TRBV2 combines with J gene TRBJ1-2, with D tentatively TRBD1 (5 bases). Trimming cost V 11 bases and J 8 bases, with 12 bases left between them. The CDR3 runs to 10 residues. CDR1 is SNHLY, CDR2 FYNNEI, per germline. The CDR3 DNA is TGTGCCTCCGAGGAGGGGGGCTACACCTTC. Its protein is CASEEGGYTF.

This rearrangement joins TRBV28 to TRBJ2-2, with a weak D call TRBD2 (6 bases). Germline lookup yields CDR1 MDHEN and CDR2 SYDVKM. This CDR3 has 13 amino acids. Trimming shortened V by 4 bases and J by 7 bases, and 10 bases separated the two germline ends. The CDR3 here is CASSSIGGGELFF. Written as DNA, the CDR3 is TGTGCCAGCAGTTCGATCGGGGGCGGGGAGCTGTTTTTT.

The chain couples TRBV6-4 to TRBJ1-1, with D perhaps matching TRBD1 (5 bases). Looked up from germline, CDR1 is MRHNA and CDR2 is SNTAGT. CDR3 length equals 15 residues. The germline V and J ends were trimmed by 6 bases and 5 bases, with 19 bases remaining between them. CDR3 region: CASRVRGRGWTEAFF. DNA of the CDR3: TGTGCCAGCAGGGTCCGCGGTAGGGGCTGGACTGAAGCTTTCTTT.

The chain is built from TRBV6-1 and TRBJ1-2; TRBD1 agrees at 7 bases. J was trimmed by 0 bases and V by 3 bases; bases with no gene match: 10. The CDR3 consists of 17 residues. Germline lookup yields CDR1 MNHNS and CDR2 SASEGT. CDR3 in DNA: TGTGCCAGCAGTGAGCAAACCGGGACAGAAGCTAACTATGGCTACACCTTC. Its protein is CASSEQTGTEANYGYTF.

The J gene is TRBJ2-3, the V gene TRBV2, with a possible D match to TRBD2 (6 bases). Germline V gene lookup returns CDR1 SNHLY and CDR2 FYNNEI. The CDR3 has 13 residues. V gave up 7 bases and J gave up 7 bases, with 15 bases separating them. The CDR3 coding sequence is TGTGCCAGCAAGGACTATACAGATCATACGCAGTATTTT. This sequence encodes CASKDYTDHTQYF.

The chain uses TRBV9 and TRBJ1-2, with 10 bases that match TRBD1. Unmatched junction bases numbered 3, after V lost 4 bases and J lost 3 bases. The CDR3 length is 14 residues. Germline V gene lookup returns CDR1 SGDLS and CDR2 YYNGEE. The CDR3 reads CASSTTGGYYGYTF. The CDR3 nucleotides read TGTGCCAGCAGCACGACAGGGGGCTACTATGGCTACACCTTC. The whole variable domain, filled in from reference TRBV9 and TRBJ1-2, reads DSGVTQTPKHLITATGQRVTLRCSPRSGDLSVYWYQQSLDQGLQFLIQYYNGEERAKGNILERFSAQQFPDLHSELNLSSLELGDSALYFCASSTTGGYYGYTFGSGTRLTVV.

The chain recombines TRBV25-1 with TRBJ2-1; 15 nucleotides agree with TRBD2. The germline CDR1 and CDR2 sequences are MGHDK and SYGVNS. Trimming cost V 4 bases and J 7 bases; bases outside gene matches: 2. The CDR3 sequence is 15 residues long. Here the CDR3 DNA reads TGTGCCAGCAGTGGGGGGACTAGCGGGAGGAATGAGCAGTTCTTC. Protein product: CASSGGTSGRNEQFF.

About this clone itself: The CDR3 does not close with the conserved phenylalanine or tryptophan, likely indicating a read error. It is unclear where the CDR3 begins or ends on the DNA, so no DNA is shown, and the CDR3 is as TCRdb lists it. This chain uses TRBV6-1 with TRBJ1-5; TRBD1 is taken as the D call from the table, unchecked against the DNA. Termini included, the CDR3 measures 13 amino acids. Per the germline V gene, CDR1 is MNHNS and CDR2 is SASEGT. The CDR3 reads CASSVMPDSLSVC.

The CDR3 region has the DNA TGCGCCAGCACCGTGGGGACAGGGGTTATGGATACGCAGTATTTT. This encodes CASTVGTGVMDTQYF. This sequence joins TRBV5-1 and TRBJ2-3; 10 nucleotides align to TRBD1. V was clipped by 6 bases and J by 6 bases; unmatched bases: 10. In germline, CDR1 is SGHRS, CDR2 YFSETQ. The CDR3 consists of 15 residues.

The chain is built from TRBV5-1 and TRBJ2-1; 11 nucleotides line up with TRBD2. CDR1 and CDR2 from the germline V gene are SGHRS and YFSETQ. There are 13 residues in the CDR3. The V segment lost 5 bases and the J segment 8 bases; nucleotides outside the gene matches: 3. This chain's CDR3 is CASRLAGEDEQFF. CDR3 nucleotides: TGCGCCAGCAGACTAGCGGGAGAGGATGAGCAGTTCTTC. The full variable domain, rest sourced from reference TRBV5-1 and TRBJ2-1, is KAGVTQTPRYLIKTRGQQVTLSCSPISGHRSVSWYQQTPGQGLQFLFEYFSETQRNKGNFPGRFSGRQFSNSRSEMNVSTLELGDSALYLCASRLAGEDEQFFGPGTRLTVL.